Presented here are 27 T cell receptor beta chains from one specimen sequenced in a study of cytomegalovirus exposure and HLA in healthy donors. The PCR was carried out with 60 Vbeta primers and 13 Jbeta primers. Profiled with immunoSEQ multiplex PCR; TCRdb holds only in-frame clones, not every one. The sample lists 200,000 to 250,000 clones; approximately 82% were seen once. The sample consisted of PBMCs. The source of these receptors is a male donor in good health and CMV-seronegative.

The CDR3 DNA is TGTGCCACCAAGACAGGGGGCCAGATGAACACTGAAGCTTTCTTT. Its protein product is CATKTGGQMNTEAFF. This chain links TRBV6-5 with TRBJ1-1; 10 bases map to TRBD1. CDR1 is MNHEY and CDR2 is SVGAGI in the germline V gene. V lost 10 bases, J lost 0 bases, and 8 bases stayed unmatched. The CDR3 consists of 15 residues.

The chain combines TRBV10-3 with TRBJ2-5, with D possibly matching TRBD1 (6 bases). The J call may be incorrect, as the DNA end agrees better with TRBJ2-7. CDR3 length: 11 residues. The germline V gene has CDR1 ENHRY and CDR2 SYGVKD. As DNA, the CDR3 is TGTGCCTCGGGACAAACCTACGAGCAGTACTTC. This sequence encodes CASGQTYEQYF.

This clone was seen more than once but under ten times. The chain employs TRBV9 and TRBJ1-1, with 8 nucleotides matching TRBD1. Germline values: CDR1 SGDLS, CDR2 YYNGEE. Trimming at V came to 3 bases and at J to 5 bases, leaving 9 bases not matched to a gene. CDR3 length equals 15 residues. The CDR3 DNA follows: TGTGCCAGCAGCGCCTTGGACAGGGCGAGGACTGAAGCTTTCTTT. It yields the protein CASSALDRARTEAFF.

On this clone itself: Additional DNA sequences in this sample encode the identical CDR3. The rearrangement uses TRBV27 and TRBJ1-2, with D perhaps matching TRBD1 (5 bases). CDR1 MNHEY and CDR2 SMNVEV come from the germline V gene (reference sequence). This CDR3 has 13 residues. Trimming removed 8 bases from V and 3 bases from J, with 13 bases in between. The CDR3 loop reads CASSWGGDYGYTF. The CDR3, as DNA: TGTGCCAGCTCTTGGGGGGGGGACTATGGCTACACCTTC.

The genes are TRBV19 and TRBJ2-1, with 9 bases matching TRBD2. CDR3 length: 15 residues. CDR1 is LNHDA, CDR2 SQIVND, per germline (reference sequence). V dropped 6 bases and J dropped 7; count of bases not matched to a gene: 10. CDR3 amino acids: CASRDGGRARNEQFF. For the CDR3, the DNA is TGTGCCAGTAGGGATGGCGGGAGGGCCCGTAATGAGCAGTTCTTC. Looking up the rest from reference TRBV19 and TRBJ2-1 gives the full variable domain: DGGITQSPKYLFRKEGQNVTLSCEQNLNHDAMYWYRQDPGQGLRLIYYSQIVNDFQKGDIAEGYSVSREKKESFPLTVTSAQKNPTAFYLCASRDGGRARNEQFFGPGTRLTVL.

The V and J genes are TRBV7-3 and TRBJ2-5; 7 nucleotides line up with TRBD1. There are 15 residues in the CDR3. Losses at the gene ends were 5 bases for V and 2 bases for J; bases not matched to a gene: 8. Germline CDR1 reads SGHTA; CDR2 reads FQGTGA. CDR3 residues: CASSLGGGSQETQYF. The CDR3 DNA reads TGTGCCAGCAGCCTAGGGGGCGGCAGTCAAGAGACCCAGTACTTC.

This chain links TRBV30 with TRBJ2-7, with a tentative D call TRBD2 (5 bases). This CDR3 spans 17 amino acids. The germline V gene has CDR1 GTSNPN and CDR2 SVGIG (reference sequence). V was clipped by 2 bases and J by 4 bases, with 24 bases between them. This CDR3 is CAWSRTCGPYLSYEQYF. In nucleotides, the CDR3 is TGTGCCTGGAGTCGTACCTGCGGGCCTTACCTCTCTTACGAGCAGTACTTC.

This clone was found once. This chain uses TRBV19 with TRBJ1-4; the D is unclear. CDR1 LNHDA and CDR2 SQIVND come from the germline V gene (reference sequence). Trimming shortened V by 8 bases and J by 3 bases, and 13 bases separated the two germline ends. This CDR3 region has 14 residues. CDR3 in amino acids: CASALGQANEKLFF. CDR3 sequence (DNA): TGTGCCAGTGCTTTGGGCCAGGCTAATGAAAAACTGTTTTTT.

The chain joins TRBV19 to TRBJ1-3; no reliable D call. The length of the CDR3 is 12 residues. Germline CDR1 LNHDA, CDR2 SQIVND (reference sequence). V was shortened by 5 bases and J by 4 bases, with 6 bases between the two germline ends. Here the CDR3 reads CASSSPGNTIYF. CDR3 DNA sequence: TGTGCCAGTAGTTCCCCGGGAAACACCATATATTTT.

The chain combines TRBV2 with TRBJ1-4; 7 nucleotides agree with TRBD1. V was clipped by 10 bases and J by 5 bases; unmatched bases: 10. The germline gives CDR1 SNHLY, CDR2 FYNNEI. The CDR3 runs 14 residues. The CDR3 DNA reads TGTGCCACCGAAACCGGGACAGAGAATGAAAAACTGTTTTTT. It encodes CATETGTENEKLFF. Filled out from reference TRBV2 and TRBJ1-4, the complete variable domain reads EPEVTQTPSHQVTQMGQEVILRCVPISNHLYFYWYRQILGQKVEFLVSFYNNEISEKSEIFDDQFSVERPDGSNFTLKIRSTKLEDSAMYFCATETGTENEKLFFGSGTQLSVL.

The rearrangement uses TRBV28 and TRBJ2-2; 12 bases are a match to TRBD2. With V trimmed by 6 bases and J by 6 bases, 11 bases remained unmatched. The length of the CDR3 is 17 residues. Germline V CDR1 and CDR2: MDHEN, SYDVKM. CDR3 bases: TGTGCCAGCAGGAGAAGACTAGCGGGAGTTCTACCCGGGGAGCTGTTTTTT. Translated, it gives CASRRRLAGVLPGELFF.

The chain couples TRBV11-3 to TRBJ2-5; possible D gene TRBD2, 5 bases. V lost 5 bases and J 1 base, leaving 17 bases between the germline ends. The germline V gene encodes CDR1 SGHNT and CDR2 YENEEA. The CDR3 length is 16 residues. CDR3 in DNA: TGTGCCAGCAGCCTTAGCCTGACGGGAACCCAAGAGACCCAGTACTTC. Translating gives CASSLSLTGTQETQYF.

The chain has TRBV5-5 and TRBJ2-3, with D maybe TRBD2 (6 bases). The V gene's germline CDR1 is SGHKS and CDR2 YYEKEE (reference sequence). The CDR3 sequence is 17 residues long. V lost 4 bases and J lost 2, with 20 bases in between. CDR3 in DNA: TGTGCCAGCAGCCCGCCCCCGGGGCGGGGCCACACAGATACGCAGTATTTT. This codes for CASSPPPGRGHTDTQYF.

CDR3 amino acids: CASSEVTGGFYTQYF. The DNA for the CDR3 is TGTGCCAGCAGTGAAGTAACAGGGGGTTTTTATACGCAGTATTTT. This rearrangement joins TRBV6-1 to TRBJ2-3, with 8 bases that match TRBD1. The germline V gene has CDR1 MNHNS and CDR2 SASEGT. The CDR3 covers 15 residues. J gave up 7 bases and V 1 base, and 7 bases lay outside the gene matches.

The chain has TRBV18 and TRBJ2-1; weak D call: TRBD1 (6 bases). In germline, CDR1 is KGHSH, CDR2 LQKENI. The germline V and J ends were trimmed by 6 bases and 13 bases, with 28 bases remaining between them. There are 16 residues in the CDR3. The CDR3 coding sequence is TGTGCCAGCTCCCCCCGGGAAAGAGGGCAGGGGTCCCCCCAGTTCTTC. Protein product: CASSPRERGQGSPQFF.

V usage is TRBV10-3 and J usage is TRBJ2-2; D call uncertain. The CDR3 extends over 14 amino acids. V lost 0 bases, J lost 2 bases, and 4 bases lay in between. From germline, CDR1 is ENHRY and CDR2 SYGVKD. The DNA for the CDR3 is TGTGCCATCAGTGAGTCCCCTAACACCGGGGAGCTGTTTTTT. Amino acid sequence: CAISESPNTGELFF.

V gene TRBV7-9 combines with J gene TRBJ2-5, with D tentatively TRBD1 (6 bases). This CDR3 is built from 16 residues. V lost 3 bases to trimming and J lost 1 base, with 15 bases between them. The germline V gene has CDR1 SEHNR and CDR2 FQNEAQ (reference sequence). The CDR3 here is CASSFVSGHLQETQYF. CDR3 coding DNA: TGTGCCAGCAGCTTCGTCTCGGGACACCTCCAAGAGACCCAGTACTTC.

The chain combines TRBV27 with TRBJ2-1; 9 bases fit TRBD2. Trimming took 5 bases from V and 7 from J; bases not matched to a gene: 18. The V gene's germline CDR1 is MNHEY and CDR2 SMNVEV (reference sequence). The CDR3 is 18 amino acids. CDR3 coding DNA: TGTGCCAGCAGTATCATCTCATCTTCGATTAGCGGGAGTAATGAGCAGTTCTTC. Its translation: CASSIISSSISGSNEQFF.

CDR3 amino acids: CASSLTPGVNQPQHF. CDR3 sequence (DNA): TGTGCCAGCAGTCTTACTCCCGGGGTCAATCAGCCCCAGCATTTT. The rearrangement links TRBV27 to TRBJ1-5; D not resolved. The CDR3 has 15 residues. Germline values: CDR1 MNHEY, CDR2 SMNVEV (reference sequence). V was pared by 5 bases and J by 3 bases, with 14 bases between.

This chain connects TRBV5-1 to TRBJ1-1, with TRBD1 matching 8 bases. The CDR3 sequence is 17 residues long. The V and J ends lost 0 bases and 3 bases, in that order; junction bases with no gene match: 10. Germline V gene lookup returns CDR1 SGHRS and CDR2 YFSETQ. The CDR3 spells CASSLGTGSMPYTEAFF. CDR3 bases: TGCGCCAGCAGCTTGGGGACAGGGAGTATGCCATACACTGAAGCTTTCTTT.

The chain recombines TRBV4-1 with TRBJ2-7; no definite D call. The germline V and J ends were trimmed by 4 bases and 0 bases, with 10 bases remaining between them. The CDR3 consists of 14 residues. The germline V gene has CDR1 MGHRA and CDR2 YSYEKL. CDR3 region: CASSLAASSYEQYF. The CDR3 region has the DNA TGCGCCAGCAGCCTCGCAGCGAGCTCCTACGAGCAGTACTTC.

This sequence joins TRBV6-6 and TRBJ2-1, with D possibly matching TRBD2 (6 bases). This CDR3 contains 14 residues. The germline V gene has CDR1 MNHNY and CDR2 SVGAGI (reference sequence). Trimming took 6 bases from V and 7 from J, leaving 16 bases between them. This CDR3 reads CASSKTGLGNEQFF. The CDR3 DNA is TGTGCCAGCAGCAAAACGGGACTGGGGAATGAGCAGTTCTTC.

The chain recombines TRBV5-6 with TRBJ2-7; 9 nucleotides align to TRBD1. The CDR3 consists of 19 residues. Germline values: CDR1 SGHDT, CDR2 YYEEEE. Trimming removed 3 bases from V and 3 bases from J; junction bases left unmatched: 19. CDR3 sequence: CASSSLRDRDIRGIYEQYF. Here the CDR3 DNA reads TGTGCCAGCAGCTCGCTCCGGGACAGGGACATTCGGGGCATCTACGAGCAGTACTTC.

The genes are TRBV19 and TRBJ2-5, with unresolved D. The CDR3 extends over 13 amino acids. CDR1 and CDR2 (germline): LNHDA, SQIVND (reference sequence). Trimming took 5 bases from V and 2 from J, leaving 9 bases between them. In DNA form, the CDR3 reads TGTGCCAGTAGTCTCCAGGCTCAAGAGACCCAGTACTTC. It specifies CASSLQAQETQYF.

V and J are TRBV7-2 and TRBJ2-5; TRBD1 matches 8 bases. The better agreement between TRBJ2-7 and the DNA end casts doubt on the J call. The CDR3 has 14 amino acids. Germline values: CDR1 SGHTA, CDR2 FQGNSA. CDR3 nucleotides: TGTGCCAGCAGCTCCTGGACAGGGCCCTACGAGCAGTACTTC. This gives the protein CASSSWTGPYEQYF.

This clone was counted between two and nine times. The V gene is TRBV29-1, the J gene TRBJ1-1; D call uncertain. V shed 3 bases and J shed 1 base, with 12 bases lying between them. CDR1 and CDR2 from the germline V gene are SQVTM and ANQGSEA. The CDR3 is 14 amino acids. This chain's CDR3 is CSVDLGQANTEAFF. CDR3 DNA sequence: TGCAGCGTTGACCTTGGGCAGGCGAACACTGAAGCTTTCTTT.

Only a few counts were recorded for this clone. The chain combines TRBV19 with TRBJ1-1, with D uncertain. Germline lookup yields CDR1 LNHDA and CDR2 SQIVND (reference sequence). V was clipped by 3 bases and J by 1 base, with 9 bases between them. The CDR3 runs to 14 residues. CDR3 bases: TGTGCCAGTAGTATTCGAGGGCAGAACACTGAAGCTTTCTTT. Translated, it gives CASSIRGQNTEAFF. Filled out from reference TRBV19 and TRBJ1-1, the complete variable domain reads DGGITQSPKYLFRKEGQNVTLSCEQNLNHDAMYWYRQDPGQGLRLIYYSQIVNDFQKGDIAEGYSVSREKKESFPLTVTSAQKNPTAFYLCASSIRGQNTEAFFGQGTRLTVV.